A single sample gave rise to the 5 T cell receptor beta chains below, sequenced in a study of T-cell memory formation after mild COVID-19. TCRdb fed the 5' RACE reads into MiXCR, producing one record per CDR3 protein. There are about 420,000 distinct CDR3 sequences in the sample; roughly a quarter occur only once, and around 13% lies in the top ten. Material for sequencing was PBMCs or a T cell subset sorted from them (not recorded which). The receptor set was obtained from an adult woman who had mild COVID-19 (a few samples of this study predate the infection). Cell type and time point are not known.

This clonotype appeared a few times. The chain couples TRBV7-9 to TRBJ2-1; a possible D gene is TRBD2 (5 bases). The CDR3 has 12 amino acids. CDR1 and CDR2 (germline): SEHNR, FQNEAQ (reference sequence). Trimming removed 6 bases from V and 10 bases from J, with 13 bases in between. The CDR3 sequence is CASSSGLAEQFF. The CDR3 DNA sequence: TGTGCCAGCAGTTCTGGACTCGCAGAGCAGTTCTTC.

This clonotype was observed a handful of times. The gene calls are TRBV16 and TRBJ2-1; a weak D match, TRBD1 (6 bases). Germline loops: CDR1 KGHSY, CDR2 FQNENV. V lost 1 base and J lost 6, with 10 bases in between. This CDR3 has 14 amino acids. For the CDR3, the DNA is TGTGCCAGCAGCCAATGGCTACAGGGCAATGAGCAGTTCTTC. It yields the protein CASSQWLQGNEQFF.

The rearrangement links TRBV18 to TRBJ2-7, with 7 positions matching TRBD2. Germline CDR1 and CDR2: KGHSH and LQKENI. J gave up 2 bases and V 5 bases, and 6 bases lay outside the gene matches. This CDR3 has 14 residues. This CDR3 reads CASSGSGIPYEQYF. The DNA of the CDR3 is TGTGCCAGCTCAGGAAGCGGGATCCCCTACGAGCAGTACTTC.

The sample holds a few counts of this clonotype. This chain uses TRBV7-9 with TRBJ1-2; TRBD1 matches 7 bases. The CDR3 covers 14 residues. Trimming removed 1 base from V and 6 bases from J; junction bases left unmatched: 5. Germline-derived CDR1 and CDR2 are SEHNR and FQNEAQ (reference sequence). The CDR3 DNA is TGTGCCAGCAGCTTAGTACAGGGGAAGCATGGCTACACCTTC. It is translated as CASSLVQGKHGYTF.

This clonotype was observed a handful of times. The chain joins TRBV28 to TRBJ1-5; a possible D gene is TRBD1 (6 bases). This CDR3 has 14 amino acids. From germline, CDR1 is MDHEN and CDR2 SYDVKM. Trimming shortened V by 6 bases and J by 5 bases, and 14 bases separated the two germline ends. As DNA, the CDR3 is TGTGCCAGCAGCGACACAGGGTTGCATCAGCCCCAGCATTTT. Protein sequence: CASSDTGLHQPQHF. The whole variable domain, remainder taken from reference TRBV28 and TRBJ1-5, is DVKVTQSSRYLVKRTGEKVFLECVQDMDHENMFWYRQDPGLGLRLIYFSYDVKMKEKGDIPEGYSVSREKKERFSLILESASTNQTSMYLCASSDTGLHQPQHFGDGTRLSIL.